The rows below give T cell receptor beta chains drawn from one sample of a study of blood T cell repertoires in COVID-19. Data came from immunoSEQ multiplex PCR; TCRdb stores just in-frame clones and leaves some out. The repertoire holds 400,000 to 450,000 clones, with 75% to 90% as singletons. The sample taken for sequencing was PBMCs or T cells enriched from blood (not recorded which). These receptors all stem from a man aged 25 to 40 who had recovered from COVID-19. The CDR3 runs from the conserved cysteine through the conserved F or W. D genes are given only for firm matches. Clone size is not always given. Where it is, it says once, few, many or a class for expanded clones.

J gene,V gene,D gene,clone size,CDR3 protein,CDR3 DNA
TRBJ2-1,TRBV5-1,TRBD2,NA,CASSPEVSGGGNEQFF,TGCGCCAGCAGCCCCGAGGTTTCGGGAGGCGGCAATGAGCAGTTCTTC
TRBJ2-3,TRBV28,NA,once,CATGLNTDTQYF,TGTGCCACGGGACTTAATACGGATACGCAGTATTTT
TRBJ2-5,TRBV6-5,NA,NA,CASTISQEGLETQYF,TGTGCCAGCACCATTAGCCAGGAGGGTTTGGAGACCCAGTACTTC
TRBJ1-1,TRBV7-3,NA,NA,CASGFGQQAFF,TGTGCCAGCGGCTTCGGACAGCAAGCTTTCTTT
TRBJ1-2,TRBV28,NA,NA,CASSSDSGTFGYTF,TGTGCCAGCAGCTCTGACAGTGGGACTTTTGGCTACACCTTC
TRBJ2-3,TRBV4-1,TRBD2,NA,CASSQGRTSGSTDTQYF,TGCGCCAGCAGCCAAGGGAGGACTAGCGGTAGCACAGATACGCAGTATTTT
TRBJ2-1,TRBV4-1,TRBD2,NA,CASRPLAGVAYNEQFF,TGCGCCAGCAGACCTTTAGCGGGAGTTGCCTACAATGAGCAGTTCTTC
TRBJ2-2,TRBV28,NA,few,CATFYRNTGELFF,TGTGCCACCTTCTACCGAAACACCGGGGAGCTGTTTTTT
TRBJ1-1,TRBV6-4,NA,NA,CASRRIESSEAFF,TGTGCCAGCAGGAGAATTGAAAGCTCCGAAGCTTTCTTT
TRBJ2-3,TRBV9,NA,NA,CASSVDRKSTDTQYF,TGTGCCAGCAGCGTAGACAGAAAATCCACAGATACGCAGTATTTT
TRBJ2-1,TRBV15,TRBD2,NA,CATSRGLELLAGEDEQFF,TGTGCCACCAGCAGAGGTCTTGAGTTACTAGCGGGAGAGGATGAGCAGTTCTTC
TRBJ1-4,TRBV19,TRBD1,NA,CASRPQGAEREKLFF,TGTGCCAGTAGGCCTCAGGGGGCTGAACGAGAAAAACTGTTTTTT
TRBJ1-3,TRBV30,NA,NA,CAWSEELPGDTIYF,TGTGCCTGGAGTGAGGAACTCCCGGGGGACACCATATATTTT
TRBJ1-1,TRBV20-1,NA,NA,CSASRGSEAFF,TGCAGTGCTAGTAGGGGATCTGAAGCTTTCTTT
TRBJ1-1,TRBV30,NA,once,CAWSVKVQGRGNTEAFF,TGTGCCTGGAGTGTAAAGGTGCAGGGAAGAGGGAACACTGAAGCTTTCTTT
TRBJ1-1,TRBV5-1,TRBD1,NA,CASSSQGQGAYPEAFF,TGCGCCAGCAGCTCCCAGGGACAGGGGGCTTATCCTGAAGCTTTCTTT
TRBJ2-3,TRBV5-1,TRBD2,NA,CASSVRGLADFTDTQYF,TGCGCCAGCAGCGTACGTGGGCTAGCGGACTTCACAGATACGCAGTATTTT
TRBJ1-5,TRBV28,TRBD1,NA,CATIGNRGSNQPQHF,TGTGCCACCATAGGGAACAGGGGTAGCAATCAGCCCCAGCATTTT
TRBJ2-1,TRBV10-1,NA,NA,CASSRGGYNEQFF,TGCGCCAGCAGCAGGGGCGGCTACAATGAGCAGTTCTTC
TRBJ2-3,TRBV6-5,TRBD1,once,CASAGQGNTDTQYF,TGTGCCAGCGCAGGACAGGGGAACACAGATACGCAGTATTTT
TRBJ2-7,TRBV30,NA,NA,CAWSVGGTSYEQYF,TGTGCCTGGAGTGTAGGGGGAACTTCCTACGAGCAGTACTTC
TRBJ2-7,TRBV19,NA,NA,CASSKIADSYEQYF,TGTGCCAGTAGTAAGATAGCGGACTCCTACGAGCAGTACTTC
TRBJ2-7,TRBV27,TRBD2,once,CASSGPFRASGNYEQYF,TGTGCCAGCAGTGGTCCGTTTAGGGCTAGCGGGAACTACGAGCAGTACTTC
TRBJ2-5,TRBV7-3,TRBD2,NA,CASSLGPSGGRYF,TGTGCCAGCAGCTTGGGCCCTAGCGGAGGTCGGTACTTC
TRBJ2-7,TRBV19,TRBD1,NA,CASTSGTETSYEQYF,TGTGCCAGTACCTCCGGGACAGAGACTTCCTACGAGCAGTACTTC
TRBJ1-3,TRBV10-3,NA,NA,CAMKLVDSGNTIYF,TGTGCCATGAAGCTAGTCGACAGCGGAAACACCATATATTTT
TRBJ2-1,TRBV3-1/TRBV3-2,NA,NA,CASSQGRSYAYNEQFF,TGTGCCAGCAGCCAAGGAAGGAGCTACGCCTACAATGAGCAGTTCTTC
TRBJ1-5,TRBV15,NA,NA,CATSPDLYNQPQHF,TGTGCCACCAGTCCTGACTTATACAATCAGCCCCAGCATTTT
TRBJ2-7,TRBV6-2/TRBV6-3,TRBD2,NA,CASSLELAGGYEQYF,TGTGCCAGCAGTCTGGAGCTAGCGGGAGGCTACGAGCAGTACTTC